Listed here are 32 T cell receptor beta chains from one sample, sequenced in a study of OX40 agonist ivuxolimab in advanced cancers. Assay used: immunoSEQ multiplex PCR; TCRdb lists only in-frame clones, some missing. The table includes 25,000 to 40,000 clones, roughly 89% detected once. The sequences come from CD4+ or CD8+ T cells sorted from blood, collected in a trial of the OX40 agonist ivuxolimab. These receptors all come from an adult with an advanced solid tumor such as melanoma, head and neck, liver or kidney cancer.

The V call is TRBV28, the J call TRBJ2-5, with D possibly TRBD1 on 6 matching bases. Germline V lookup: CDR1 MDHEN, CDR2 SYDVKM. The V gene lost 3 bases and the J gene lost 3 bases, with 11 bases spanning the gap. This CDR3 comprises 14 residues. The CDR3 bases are TGTGCCAGCAGTTTCAGGGGAAGGAAAGAGACCCAGTACTTC. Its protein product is CASSFRGRKETQYF.

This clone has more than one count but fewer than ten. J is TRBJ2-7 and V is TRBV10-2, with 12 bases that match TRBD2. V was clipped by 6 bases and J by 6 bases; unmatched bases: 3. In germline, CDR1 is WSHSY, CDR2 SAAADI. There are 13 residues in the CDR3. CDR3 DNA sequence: TGCGCCAGCAGCCCGGGACTAGCGGGCGAGCAGTACTTC. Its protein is CASSPGLAGEQYF.

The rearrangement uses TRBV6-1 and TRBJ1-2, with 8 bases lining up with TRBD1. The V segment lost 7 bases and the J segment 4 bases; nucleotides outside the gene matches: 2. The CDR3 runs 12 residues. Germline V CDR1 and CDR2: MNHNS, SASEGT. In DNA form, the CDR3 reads TGTGCCAGCACGACAGGGGTCTATGGCTACACCTTC. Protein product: CASTTGVYGYTF.

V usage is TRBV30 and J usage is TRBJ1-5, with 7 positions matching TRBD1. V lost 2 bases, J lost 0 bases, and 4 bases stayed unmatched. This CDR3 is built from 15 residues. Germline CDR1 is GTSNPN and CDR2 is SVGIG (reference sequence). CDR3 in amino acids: CAWSRDSLSNQPQHF. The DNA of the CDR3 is TGTGCCTGGAGTAGGGACAGTCTTAGCAATCAGCCCCAGCATTTT.

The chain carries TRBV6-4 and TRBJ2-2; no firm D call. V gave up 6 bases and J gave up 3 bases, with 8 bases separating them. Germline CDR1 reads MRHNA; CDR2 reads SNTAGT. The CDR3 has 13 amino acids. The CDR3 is CASSPGYTGELFF. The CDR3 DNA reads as TGTGCCAGCAGCCCTGGGTACACCGGGGAGCTGTTTTTT.

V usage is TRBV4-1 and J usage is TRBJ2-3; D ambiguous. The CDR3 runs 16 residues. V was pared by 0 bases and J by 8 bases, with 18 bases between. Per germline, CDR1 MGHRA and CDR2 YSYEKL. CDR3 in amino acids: CASSQEELGPSRTQYF. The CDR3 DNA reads TGCGCCAGCAGCCAAGAGGAGCTAGGTCCCTCCCGTACGCAGTATTTT.

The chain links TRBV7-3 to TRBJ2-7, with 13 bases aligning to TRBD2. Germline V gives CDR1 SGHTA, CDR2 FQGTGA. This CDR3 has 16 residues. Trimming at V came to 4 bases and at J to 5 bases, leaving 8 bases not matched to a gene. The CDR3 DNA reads TGTGCCAGCAGCTCAAGGACTAGCGGGAGCAGCGACGAGCAGTACTTC. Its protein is CASSSRTSGSSDEQYF. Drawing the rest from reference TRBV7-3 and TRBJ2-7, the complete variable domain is GAGVSQTPSNKVTEKGKYVELRCDPISGHTALYWYRQSLGQGPEFLIYFQGTGAADDSGLPNDRFFAVRPEGSVSTLKIQRTERGDSAVYLCASSSRTSGSSDEQYFGPGTRLTVT.

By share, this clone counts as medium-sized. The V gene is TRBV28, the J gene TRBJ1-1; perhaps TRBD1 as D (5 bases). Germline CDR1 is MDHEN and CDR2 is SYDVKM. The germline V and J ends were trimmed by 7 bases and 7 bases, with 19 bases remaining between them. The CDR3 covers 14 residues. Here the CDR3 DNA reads TGTGCCAGCAACGCAAGGGGCCGGGCCCTTGAAGCTTTCTTT. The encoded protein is CASNARGRALEAFF.

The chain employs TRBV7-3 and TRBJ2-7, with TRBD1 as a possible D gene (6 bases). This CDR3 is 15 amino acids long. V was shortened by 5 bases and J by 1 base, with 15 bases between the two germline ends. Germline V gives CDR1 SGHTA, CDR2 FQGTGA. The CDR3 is CASSVRGHSSYEQYF. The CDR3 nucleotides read TGTGCCAGCAGCGTAAGGGGACACAGTTCCTACGAGCAGTACTTC.

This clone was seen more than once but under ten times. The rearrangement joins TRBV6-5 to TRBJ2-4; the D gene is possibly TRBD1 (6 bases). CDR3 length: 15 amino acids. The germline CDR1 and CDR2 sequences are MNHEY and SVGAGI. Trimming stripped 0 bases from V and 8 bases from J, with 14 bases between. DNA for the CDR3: TGTGCCAGCAGTTACTCCGGGACCGCAGGGGACATTCAGTACTTC. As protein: CASSYSGTAGDIQYF.

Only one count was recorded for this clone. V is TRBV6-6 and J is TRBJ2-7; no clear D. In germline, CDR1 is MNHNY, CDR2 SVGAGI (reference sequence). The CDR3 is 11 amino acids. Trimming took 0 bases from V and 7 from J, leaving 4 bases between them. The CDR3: CASSYSLEQYF. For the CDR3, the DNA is TGTGCCAGCAGTTACTCATTGGAGCAGTACTTC.

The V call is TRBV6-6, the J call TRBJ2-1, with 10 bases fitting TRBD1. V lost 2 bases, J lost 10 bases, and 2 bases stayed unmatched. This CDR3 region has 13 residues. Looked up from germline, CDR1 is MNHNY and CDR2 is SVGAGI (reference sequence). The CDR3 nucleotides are TGTGCCAGCAGTTACGGGACAGGGGACGAGCAGTTCTTC. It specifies CASSYGTGDEQFF.

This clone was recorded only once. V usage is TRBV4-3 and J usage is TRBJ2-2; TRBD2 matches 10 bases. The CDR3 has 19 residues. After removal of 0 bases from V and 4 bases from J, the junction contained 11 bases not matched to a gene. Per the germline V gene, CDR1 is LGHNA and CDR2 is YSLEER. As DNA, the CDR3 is TGCGCCAGCAGCCAAGATCCAACAGCGGGGGGGCCTGGCACCGGGGAGCTGTTTTTT. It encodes CASSQDPTAGGPGTGELFF.

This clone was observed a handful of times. The CDR3 DNA reads TGCAGCGTTAAGTTAGGAGACACTGAAGCTTTCTTT. Translation: CSVKLGDTEAFF. V gene TRBV29-1 combines with J gene TRBJ1-1, with D unclear. The V end was cut by 5 bases, the J end by 3 bases, with 10 bases between. The CDR3 totals 12 residues. The V gene's germline CDR1 is SQVTM and CDR2 ANQGSEA.

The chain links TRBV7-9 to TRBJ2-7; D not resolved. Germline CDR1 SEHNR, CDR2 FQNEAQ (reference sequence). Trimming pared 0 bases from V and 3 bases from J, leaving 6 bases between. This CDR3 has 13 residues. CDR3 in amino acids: CASSLAKGYEQYF. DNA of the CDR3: TGTGCCAGCAGCTTAGCGAAGGGCTACGAGCAGTACTTC.

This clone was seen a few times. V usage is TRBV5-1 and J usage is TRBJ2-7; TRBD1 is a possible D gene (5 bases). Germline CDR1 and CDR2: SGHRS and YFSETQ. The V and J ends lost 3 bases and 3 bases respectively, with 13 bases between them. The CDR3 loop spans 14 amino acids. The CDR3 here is CASSSQIRGYEQYF. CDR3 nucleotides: TGCGCCAGCAGCTCACAGATAAGGGGCTACGAGCAGTACTTC.

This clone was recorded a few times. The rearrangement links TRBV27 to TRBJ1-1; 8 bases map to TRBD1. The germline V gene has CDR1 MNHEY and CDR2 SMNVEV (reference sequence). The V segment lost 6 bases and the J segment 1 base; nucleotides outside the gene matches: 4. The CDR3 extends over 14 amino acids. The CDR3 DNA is TGTGCCAGCAGCCGGGACAGGTGGAACACTGAAGCTTTCTTT. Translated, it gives CASSRDRWNTEAFF.

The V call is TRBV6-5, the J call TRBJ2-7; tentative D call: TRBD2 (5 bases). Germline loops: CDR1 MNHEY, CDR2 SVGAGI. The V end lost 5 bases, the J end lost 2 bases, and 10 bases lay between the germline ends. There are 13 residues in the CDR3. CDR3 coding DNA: TGTGCCAGCAGTCTTATCGGGGCCTACGAGCAGTACTTC. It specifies CASSLIGAYEQYF.

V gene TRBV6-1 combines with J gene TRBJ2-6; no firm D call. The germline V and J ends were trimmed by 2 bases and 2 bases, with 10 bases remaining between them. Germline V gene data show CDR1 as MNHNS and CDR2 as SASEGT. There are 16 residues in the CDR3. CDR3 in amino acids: CASSESPWAGANVLTF. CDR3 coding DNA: TGTGCCAGCAGTGAATCACCCTGGGCTGGGGCCAACGTCCTGACTTTC.

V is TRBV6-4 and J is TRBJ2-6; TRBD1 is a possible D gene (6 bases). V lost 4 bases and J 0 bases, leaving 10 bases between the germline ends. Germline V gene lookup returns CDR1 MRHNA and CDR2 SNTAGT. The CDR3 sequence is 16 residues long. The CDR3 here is CASSGTVGSGANVLTF. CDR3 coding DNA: TGTGCCAGCAGTGGGACAGTGGGCTCTGGGGCCAACGTCCTGACTTTC.

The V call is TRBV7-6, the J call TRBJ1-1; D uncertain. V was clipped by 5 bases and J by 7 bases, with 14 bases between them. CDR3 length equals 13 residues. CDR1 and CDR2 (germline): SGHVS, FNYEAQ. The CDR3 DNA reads TGTGCCAGCAGCCCTGGGCCCCTAGGTGAAGCTTTCTTT. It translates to CASSPGPLGEAFF.

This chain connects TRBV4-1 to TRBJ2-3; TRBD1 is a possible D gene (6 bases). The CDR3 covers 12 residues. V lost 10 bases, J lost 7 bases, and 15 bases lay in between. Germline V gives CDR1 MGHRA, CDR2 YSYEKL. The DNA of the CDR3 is TGCGCCACCACCAGGGGAGACAATACGCAGTATTTT. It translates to CATTRGDNTQYF.

CDR3 residues: CAWSVGQGAGELFF. CDR3 bases: TGTGCCTGGAGTGTTGGACAGGGCGCCGGGGAGCTGTTTTTT. This chain links TRBV30 with TRBJ2-2; 8 bases are shared with TRBD1. Per the germline V gene, CDR1 is GTSNPN and CDR2 is SVGIG (reference sequence). V shed 0 bases, J shed 6 bases, and the junction held 3 bases outside the gene matches. The CDR3 spans 14 residues. Full variable domain (remainder filled in from reference TRBV30 and TRBJ2-2): SQTIHQWPATLVQPVGSPLSLECTVEGTSNPNLYWYRQAAGRGLQLLFYSVGIGQISSEVPQNLSASRPQDRQFILSSKKLLLSDSGFYLCAWSVGQGAGELFFGEGSRLTVL.

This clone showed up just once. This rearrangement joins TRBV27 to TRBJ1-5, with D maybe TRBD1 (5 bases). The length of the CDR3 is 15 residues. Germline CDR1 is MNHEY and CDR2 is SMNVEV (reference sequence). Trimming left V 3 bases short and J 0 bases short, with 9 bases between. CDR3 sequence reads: CASSFRGYSNQPQHF. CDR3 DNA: TGTGCCAGCAGTTTTAGGGGTTATAGCAATCAGCCCCAGCATTTT.

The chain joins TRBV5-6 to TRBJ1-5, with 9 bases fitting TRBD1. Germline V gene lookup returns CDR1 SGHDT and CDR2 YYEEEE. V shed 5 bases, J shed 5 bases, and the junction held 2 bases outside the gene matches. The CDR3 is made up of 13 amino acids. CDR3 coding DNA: TGTGCCAGCAGTACAGGGGGCGATCAGCCCCAGCATTTT. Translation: CASSTGGDQPQHF.

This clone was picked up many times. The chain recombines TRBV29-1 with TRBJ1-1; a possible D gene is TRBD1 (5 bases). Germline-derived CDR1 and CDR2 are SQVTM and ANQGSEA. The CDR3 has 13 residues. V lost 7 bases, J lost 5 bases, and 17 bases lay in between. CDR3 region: CSAVVGAGTEAFF. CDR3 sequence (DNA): TGCAGCGCCGTAGTTGGGGCGGGAACTGAAGCTTTCTTT.

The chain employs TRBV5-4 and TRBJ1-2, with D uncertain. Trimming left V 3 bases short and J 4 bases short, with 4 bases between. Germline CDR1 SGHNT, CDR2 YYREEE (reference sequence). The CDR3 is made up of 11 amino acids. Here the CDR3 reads CASSYGYGYTF. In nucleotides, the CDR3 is TGTGCCAGCAGCTACGGCTATGGCTACACCTTC.

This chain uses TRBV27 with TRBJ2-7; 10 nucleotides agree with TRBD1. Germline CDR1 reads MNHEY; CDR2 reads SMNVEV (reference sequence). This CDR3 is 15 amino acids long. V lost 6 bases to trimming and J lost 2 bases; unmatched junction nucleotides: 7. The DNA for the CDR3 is TGTGCCAGCAGACCGTCCGGGACAGGGGCCTACGAGCAGTACTTC. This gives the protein CASRPSGTGAYEQYF.

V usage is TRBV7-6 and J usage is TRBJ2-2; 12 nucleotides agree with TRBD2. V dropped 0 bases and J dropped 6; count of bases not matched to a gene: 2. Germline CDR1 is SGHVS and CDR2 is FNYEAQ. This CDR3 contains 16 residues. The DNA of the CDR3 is TGTGCCAGCAGCTTAGCGCCTAGCGGGAGGGCCGGGGAGCTGTTTTTT. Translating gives CASSLAPSGRAGELFF.

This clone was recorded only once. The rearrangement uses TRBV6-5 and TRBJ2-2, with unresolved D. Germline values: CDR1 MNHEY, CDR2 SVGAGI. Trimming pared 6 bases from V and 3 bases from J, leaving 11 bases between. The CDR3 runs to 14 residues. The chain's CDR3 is CASSLGYDTGELFF. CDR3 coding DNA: TGTGCCAGCAGCCTCGGGTACGACACCGGGGAGCTGTTTTTT.

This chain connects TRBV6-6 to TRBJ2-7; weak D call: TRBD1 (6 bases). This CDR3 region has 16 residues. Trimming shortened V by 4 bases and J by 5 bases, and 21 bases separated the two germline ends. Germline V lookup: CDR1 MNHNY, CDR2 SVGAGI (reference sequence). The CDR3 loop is CASSSRVAGARDEQYF. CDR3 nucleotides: TGTGCCAGCAGTTCTCGGGTGGCAGGGGCGCGGGACGAGCAGTACTTC.

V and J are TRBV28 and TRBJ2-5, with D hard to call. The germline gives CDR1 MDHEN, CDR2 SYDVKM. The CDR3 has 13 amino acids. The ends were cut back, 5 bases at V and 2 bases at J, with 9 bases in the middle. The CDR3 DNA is TGTGCCAGCAGTAAGGACGGACAAGAGACCCAGTACTTC. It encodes CASSKDGQETQYF.